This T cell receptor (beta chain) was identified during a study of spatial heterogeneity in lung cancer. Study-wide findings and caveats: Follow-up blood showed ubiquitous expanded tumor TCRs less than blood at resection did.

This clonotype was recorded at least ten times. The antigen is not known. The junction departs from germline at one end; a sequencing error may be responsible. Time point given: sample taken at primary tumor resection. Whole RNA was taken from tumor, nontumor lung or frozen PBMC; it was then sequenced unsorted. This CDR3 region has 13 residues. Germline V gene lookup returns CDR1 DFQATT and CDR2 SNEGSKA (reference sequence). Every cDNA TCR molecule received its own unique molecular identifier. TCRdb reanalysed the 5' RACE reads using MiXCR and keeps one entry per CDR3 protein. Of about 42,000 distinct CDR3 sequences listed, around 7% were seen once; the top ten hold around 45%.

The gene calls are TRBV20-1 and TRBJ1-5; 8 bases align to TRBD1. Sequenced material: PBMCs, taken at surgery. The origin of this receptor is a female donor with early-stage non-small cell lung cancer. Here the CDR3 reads CSARDRVNPPQHF. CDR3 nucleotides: TGCAGTGCTAGGGACAGGGTGAATCCGCCCCAGCATTTT.